This T cell receptor beta chain was sequenced during a study of blood T cell repertoires in COVID-19. Across the whole study: Acute and convalescent COVID-19 specimens originated in the United States, Italy and Spain. PBMCs, B-cell-depleted T cells, or T cells were the source of the cDNA or gDNA that made up the material.

In the study's own analysis: How many nucleated cells were present was estimated from reference gene primer amplification. The assay was immunoSEQ multiplex PCR, and TCRdb's table has in-frame clones only and misses some. For V, J and clone size, that table is used; D and trimming come from the DNA. The sample holds around 100,000 clones, 80% to 90% seen once. The CDR3 extends over 15 amino acids. CDR1 is SGHNT and CDR2 is YENEEA in the germline V gene. The ends were cut back, 0 bases at V and 2 bases at J, with 8 bases in the middle. The receptor was isolated from an elderly man with acute or convalescent COVID-19. The sample was peripheral blood. The V and J genes are TRBV11-3 and TRBJ2-1; D is perhaps TRBD2 (5 bases). The DNA of the CDR3 is TGTGCCAGCAGCTTAGACAACGGGGCCTACAATGAGCAGTTCTTC. Its protein product is CASSLDNGAYNEQFF. The full variable domain, its missing parts supplied by reference TRBV11-3 and TRBJ2-1, is EAGVVQSPRYKIIEKKQPVAFWCNPISGHNTLYWYLQNLGQGPELLIRYENEEAVDDSQLPKDRFSAERLKGVDSTLKIQPAELGDSAVYLCASSLDNGAYNEQFFGPGTRLTVL.